The source of this TCR beta chain is a study of tumor-infiltrating lymphocytes in oesophageal squamous cell carcinoma. Via MiXCR, TCRdb re-called the PCR reads, giving one row per CDR3 protein. The sample has approximately 19,000 distinct CDR3 sequences, 50% seen once. The sample comprised esophageal tumor tissue. The source of this sequence is a male donor with esophageal squamous cell carcinoma.

The CDR3 protein is CASSPSSLRLSSSPLHF. Written as DNA, the CDR3 is TGTGCCAGCAGCCCTAGTTCCCTCCGACTGAGTAGTTCACCCCTCCACTTT. V and J are TRBV7-3 and TRBJ1-6, with unresolved D. Trimming stripped 5 bases from V and 9 bases from J, with 23 bases between. Germline CDR1 and CDR2: SGHTA and FQGTGA. The CDR3 is made up of 17 amino acids.